This TCR beta chain was captured in a study of T cell repertoires in cytomegalovirus infection. Overall study: Carrying CMV and the relevant HLA type showed in public TCR beta signatures.

This clonotype was counted only a few times. Its antigen is currently unknown. Study findings and constraints: There were HLA-C-restricted CMV-specific TCR beta clonotypes dominating the ex vivo response.

TCRdb analysed the reads with MiXCR anew, one entry per CDR3 protein. The table has just over 300,000 distinct CDR3 sequences, 15% to 20% seen once. This sequence originates from a human donor in good health (CMV status not recorded). Some clones in this sample may be carry-over from other donors' samples. The sequenced sample was PBMCs.

CDR3 sequence reads: CASSLLAELGTDTQYF. The CDR3 DNA is TGTGCCAGCAGCTTGCTAGCCGAATTAGGCACAGATACGCAGTATTTT. V is TRBV5-5 and J is TRBJ2-3; tentative D call: TRBD2 (5 bases). Germline CDR1 and CDR2: SGHKS and YYEKEE (reference sequence). The germline V and J ends were trimmed by 1 base and 1 base, with 13 bases remaining between them. This CDR3 has 16 residues.